This TCR beta chain was documented in a study of blood T cell repertoires in COVID-19 (dated by TCRdb to 2019 to 2021). Background on the whole study: Samples covering the acute and convalescent phases of COVID-19 were provided by collaborators in the United States, Italy and Spain. The prospective study material was composed of cDNA or gDNA derived from T cells, B-cell-depleted T cells, or PBMCs. The dataset comprised deeply sampled blood TCRbeta repertoires from subjects exposed to, actively infected with, or recovered from COVID-19. The repertoires were released in a freely available public database intended as a resource for research on the immune response to SARS-CoV-2. The samples were drawn from two sources: the first 160 participants of the ongoing ImmuneRACE study, and approximately 1,300 subjects contributed by 6 global collaborators. A de-identified subject ID, COVID-19 status, age in years and sex were almost always included in the sample metadata. Where HLA class I and class II types were available, the types were taken from metadata supplied by the sample provider, not from assay-based typing.

This clone has a handful of counts. Its antigen remains undetermined. Per-nucleotide qualities are absent, and no much larger clonotype sits a single base away. Each collaborating institution followed its own protocols to collect whole blood in K2EDTA tubes. For TCRbeta analysis, collaborators shipped samples in one of three forms: frozen whole blood, isolated PBMCs, or DNA extracted from either of those sample types. The CDR3 numbers 17 residues from cysteine through phenylalanine. The retained sequence is limited to the CDR3, 51 bases, with the frame set at the first base. Overall study outcomes, separate from this receptor: The quantity of clinical and demographic metadata differed by source and by participant and was supplied without curation.

TCRbeta CDR3 regions were amplified from genomic DNA using the immunoSEQ Assay, a bias-controlled multiplex PCR. Under the source paper's analysis protocol: The number of nucleated cells in each sample was estimated by amplification of reference gene primers within the assay. To quantify the absolute abundance of each unique TCRbeta CDR3 rearrangement, sequence reads were collapsed and filtered. Productive Simpson clonality was computed per sample as the square root of Simpson's diversity index over productive rearrangements. As stored in TCRdb, this immuneACCESS dataset retains in-frame rearrangements with V and J assigned. A fraction of the clones does not appear; measured against another copy, unresolved V genes explain less than half of the discrepancy, and the remainder lacks a known reason. That table supplies the V and J calls and clone size; D and trimming were determined from the DNA. The sample table holds about 43,000 clones, of which around 90% were seen once. Approximately 8.9% of the sample lies in the top ten.

The material sequenced was peripheral blood. This chain joins TRBV21-1 to TRBJ2-2; the table's D call, TRBD2, has no DNA check behind it. TRBV21-1 is a pseudogene. The source is a woman aged 80 or older with active COVID-19. The CDR3 loop reads CASSKDPGGVPLRELFF. The nucleotide sequence reads TGTGCCAGCAGCAAAGATCCCGGGGGGGTCCCCTTGAGGGAGCTGTTTTTT.